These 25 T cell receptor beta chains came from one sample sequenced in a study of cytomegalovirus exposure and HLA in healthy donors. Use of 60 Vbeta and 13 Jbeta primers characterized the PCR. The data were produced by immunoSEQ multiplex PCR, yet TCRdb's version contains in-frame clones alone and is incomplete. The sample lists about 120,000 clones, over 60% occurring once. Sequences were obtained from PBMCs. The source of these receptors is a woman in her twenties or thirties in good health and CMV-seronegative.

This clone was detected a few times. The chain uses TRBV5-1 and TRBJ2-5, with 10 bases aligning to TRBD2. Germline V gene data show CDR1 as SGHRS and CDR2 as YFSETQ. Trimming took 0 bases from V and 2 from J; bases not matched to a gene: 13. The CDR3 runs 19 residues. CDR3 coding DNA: TGCGCCAGCAGCTTGGGCACTAGCGGGGCAACGGGGGGTCAAGAGACCCAGTACTTC. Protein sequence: CASSLGTSGATGGQETQYF.

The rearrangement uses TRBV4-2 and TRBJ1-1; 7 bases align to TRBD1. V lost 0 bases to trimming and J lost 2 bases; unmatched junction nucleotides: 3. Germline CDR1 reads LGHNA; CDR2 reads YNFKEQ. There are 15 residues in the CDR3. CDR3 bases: TGTGCCAGCAGCCAAGAGGGACAGATAAACACTGAAGCTTTCTTT. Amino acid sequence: CASSQEGQINTEAFF.

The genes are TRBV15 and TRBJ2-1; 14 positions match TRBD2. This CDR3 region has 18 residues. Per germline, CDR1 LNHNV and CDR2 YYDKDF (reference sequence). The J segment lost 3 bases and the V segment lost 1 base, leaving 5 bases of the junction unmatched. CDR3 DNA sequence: TGTGCCACCAGCAGAGGACTAGCGGGGGGGACGCGCTACAATGAGCAGTTCTTC. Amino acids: CATSRGLAGGTRYNEQFF.

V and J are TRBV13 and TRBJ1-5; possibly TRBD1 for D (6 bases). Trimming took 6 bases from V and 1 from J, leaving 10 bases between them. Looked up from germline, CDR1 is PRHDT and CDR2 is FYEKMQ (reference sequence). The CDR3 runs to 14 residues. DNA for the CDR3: TGTGCCAGCAGTTTCAGGGGAAGCAATCAGCCCCAGCATTTT. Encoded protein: CASSFRGSNQPQHF.

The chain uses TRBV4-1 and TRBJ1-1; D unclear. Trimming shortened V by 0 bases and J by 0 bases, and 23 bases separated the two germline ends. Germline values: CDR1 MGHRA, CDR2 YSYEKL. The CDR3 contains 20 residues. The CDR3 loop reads CASSQDSIPIGEGMNTEAFF. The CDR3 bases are TGCGCCAGCAGCCAAGATTCCATACCCATCGGAGAGGGCATGAACACTGAAGCTTTCTTT.

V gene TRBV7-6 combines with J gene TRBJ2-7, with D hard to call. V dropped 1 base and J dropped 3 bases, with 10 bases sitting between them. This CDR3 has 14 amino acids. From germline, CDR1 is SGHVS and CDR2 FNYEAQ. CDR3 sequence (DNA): TGTGCCAGCAGCTTAGGTGACACCTTCTACGAGCAGTACTTC. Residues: CASSLGDTFYEQYF.

The CDR3: CASSLVTRPYEQYF. For the CDR3, the DNA is TGTGCCAGCAGCTTAGTTACTAGGCCCTACGAGCAGTACTTC. This chain joins TRBV11-2 and TRBJ2-7; the D gene is possibly TRBD2 (5 bases). With 1 base removed from V and 2 bases from J, the gap between germline ends came to 9 bases. Per germline, CDR1 SGHAT and CDR2 FQNNGV. The CDR3 length is 14 residues.

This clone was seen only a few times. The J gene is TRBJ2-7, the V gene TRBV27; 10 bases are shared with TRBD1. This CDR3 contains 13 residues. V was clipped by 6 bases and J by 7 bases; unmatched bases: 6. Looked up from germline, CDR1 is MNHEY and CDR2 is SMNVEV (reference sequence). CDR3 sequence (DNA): TGTGCCAGCAGGACGACAGGGGGCGGGGAGCAGTACTTC. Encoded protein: CASRTTGGGEQYF.

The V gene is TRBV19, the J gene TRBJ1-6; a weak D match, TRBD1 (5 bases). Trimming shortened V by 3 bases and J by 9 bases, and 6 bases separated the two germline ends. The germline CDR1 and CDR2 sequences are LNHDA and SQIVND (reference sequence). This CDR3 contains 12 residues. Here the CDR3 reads CASSMGLSPLHF. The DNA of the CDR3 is TGTGCCAGTAGTATGGGACTTTCACCCCTCCACTTT. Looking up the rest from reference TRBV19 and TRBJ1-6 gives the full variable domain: DGGITQSPKYLFRKEGQNVTLSCEQNLNHDAMYWYRQDPGQGLRLIYYSQIVNDFQKGDIAEGYSVSREKKESFPLTVTSAQKNPTAFYLCASSMGLSPLHFGNGTRLTVT.

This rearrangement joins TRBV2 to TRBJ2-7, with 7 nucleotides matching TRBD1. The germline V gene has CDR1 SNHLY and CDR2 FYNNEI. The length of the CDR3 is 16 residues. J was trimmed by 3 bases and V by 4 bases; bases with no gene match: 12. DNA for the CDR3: TGTGCCAGCAGTGGCGAAGGGGGCAGGACAAGCTACGAGCAGTACTTC. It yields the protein CASSGEGGRTSYEQYF.

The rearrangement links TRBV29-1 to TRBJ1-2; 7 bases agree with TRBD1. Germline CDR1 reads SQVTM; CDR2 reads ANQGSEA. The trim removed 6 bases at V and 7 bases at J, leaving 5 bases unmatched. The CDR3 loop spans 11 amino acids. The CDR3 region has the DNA TGCAGCGTGACAGGGCTGAGTGGCTACACCTTC. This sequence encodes CSVTGLSGYTF.

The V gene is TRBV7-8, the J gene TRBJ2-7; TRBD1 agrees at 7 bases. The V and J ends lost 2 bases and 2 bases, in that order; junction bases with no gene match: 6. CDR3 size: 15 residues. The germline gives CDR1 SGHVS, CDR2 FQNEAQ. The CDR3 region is CASSLTDRVTYEQYF. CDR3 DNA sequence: TGTGCCAGCAGCTTAACTGACAGGGTAACCTACGAGCAGTACTTC.

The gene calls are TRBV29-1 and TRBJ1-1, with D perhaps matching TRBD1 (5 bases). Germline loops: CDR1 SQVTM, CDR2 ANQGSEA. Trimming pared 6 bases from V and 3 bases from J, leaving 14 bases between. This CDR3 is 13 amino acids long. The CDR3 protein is CSVGPAGDTEAFF. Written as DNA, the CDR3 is TGCAGCGTAGGTCCCGCGGGGGACACTGAAGCTTTCTTT.

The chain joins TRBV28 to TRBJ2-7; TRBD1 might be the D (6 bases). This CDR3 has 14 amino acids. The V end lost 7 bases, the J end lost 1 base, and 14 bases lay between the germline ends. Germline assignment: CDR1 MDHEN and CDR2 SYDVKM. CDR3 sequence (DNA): TGTGCCAGCACCGGACAGAGTCCTTCCTACGAGCAGTACTTC. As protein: CASTGQSPSYEQYF.

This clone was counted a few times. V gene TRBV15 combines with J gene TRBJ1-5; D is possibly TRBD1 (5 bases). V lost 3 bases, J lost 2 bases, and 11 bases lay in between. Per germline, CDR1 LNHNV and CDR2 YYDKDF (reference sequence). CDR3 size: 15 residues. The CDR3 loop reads CATSRTVGGNQPQHF. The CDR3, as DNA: TGTGCCACCAGCAGGACAGTCGGAGGCAATCAGCCCCAGCATTTT.

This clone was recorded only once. In DNA form, the CDR3 reads TGTGCCAGCAGCTTAAACGGCAACGGGGATGAGCAGTTCTTC. It yields the protein CASSLNGNGDEQFF. This sequence joins TRBV7-3 and TRBJ2-1; D may be TRBD2 (5 bases). Trimming pared 1 base from V and 8 bases from J, leaving 12 bases between. CDR1 SGHTA and CDR2 FQGTGA come from the germline V gene. The CDR3 length is 14 residues.

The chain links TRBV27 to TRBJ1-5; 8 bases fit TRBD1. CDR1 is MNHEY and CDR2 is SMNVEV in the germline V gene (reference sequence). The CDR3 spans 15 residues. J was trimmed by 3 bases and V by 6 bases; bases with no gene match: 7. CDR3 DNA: TGTGCCAGCAGCGCTGGGACAGGTAACAATCAGCCCCAGCATTTT. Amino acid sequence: CASSAGTGNNQPQHF.

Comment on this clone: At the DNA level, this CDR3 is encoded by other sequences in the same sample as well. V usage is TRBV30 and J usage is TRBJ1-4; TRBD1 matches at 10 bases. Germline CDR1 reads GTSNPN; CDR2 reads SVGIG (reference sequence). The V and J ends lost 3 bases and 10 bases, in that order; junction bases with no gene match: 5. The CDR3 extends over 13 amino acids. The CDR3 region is CAWRGTGDGKLFF. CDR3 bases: TGTGCCTGGAGGGGGACAGGGGATGGAAAACTGTTTTTT.

CDR3 in amino acids: CSVEAGGGYTDTQYF. DNA for the CDR3: TGCAGCGTTGAAGCAGGCGGGGGGTACACAGATACGCAGTATTTT. The chain employs TRBV29-1 and TRBJ2-3; TRBD2 aligns across 8 bases. Germline values: CDR1 SQVTM, CDR2 ANQGSEA. V was pared by 1 base and J by 2 bases, with 5 bases of the junction left unmatched. CDR3 length: 15 amino acids.

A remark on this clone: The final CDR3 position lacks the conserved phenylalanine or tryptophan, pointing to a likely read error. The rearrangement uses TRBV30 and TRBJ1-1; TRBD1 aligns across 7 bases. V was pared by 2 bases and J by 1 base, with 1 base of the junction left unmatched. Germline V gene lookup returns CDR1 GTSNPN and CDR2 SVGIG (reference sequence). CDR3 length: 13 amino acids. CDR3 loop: CAWSRQGNTEAFV. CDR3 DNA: TGTGCCTGGAGTAGACAGGGGAACACTGAAGCTTTCGTT.

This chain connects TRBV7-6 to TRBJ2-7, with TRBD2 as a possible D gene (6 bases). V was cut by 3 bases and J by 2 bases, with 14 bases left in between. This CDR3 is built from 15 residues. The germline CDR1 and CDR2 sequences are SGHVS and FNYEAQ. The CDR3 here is CASSLAGGVAYEQYF. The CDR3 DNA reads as TGTGCCAGCAGCTTGGCTGGAGGGGTCGCCTACGAGCAGTACTTC.

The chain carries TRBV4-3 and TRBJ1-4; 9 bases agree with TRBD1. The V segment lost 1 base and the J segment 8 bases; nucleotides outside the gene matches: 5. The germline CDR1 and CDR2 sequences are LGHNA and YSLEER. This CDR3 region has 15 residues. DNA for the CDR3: TGCGCCAGCAGCCAAGGGACAGGGGAAGGCGAAAAACTGTTTTTT. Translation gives CASSQGTGEGEKLFF.

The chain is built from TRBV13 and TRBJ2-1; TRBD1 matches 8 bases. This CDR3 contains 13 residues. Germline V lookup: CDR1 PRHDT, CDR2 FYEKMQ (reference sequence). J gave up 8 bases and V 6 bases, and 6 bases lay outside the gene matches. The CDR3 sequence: CASSSDRVDEQFF. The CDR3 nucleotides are TGTGCCAGCAGTTCGGACAGGGTTGATGAGCAGTTCTTC.

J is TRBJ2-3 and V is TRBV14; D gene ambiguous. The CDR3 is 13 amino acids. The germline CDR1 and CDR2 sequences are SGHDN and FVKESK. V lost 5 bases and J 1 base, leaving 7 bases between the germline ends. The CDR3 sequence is CASSSRRTDTQYF. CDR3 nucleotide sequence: TGTGCCAGCAGCAGCCGTCGCACAGATACGCAGTATTTT. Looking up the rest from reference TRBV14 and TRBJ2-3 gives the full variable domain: EAGVTQFPSHSVIEKGQTVTLRCDPISGHDNLYWYRRVMGKEIKFLLHFVKESKQDESGMPNNRFLAERTGGTYSTLKVQPAELEDSGVYFCASSSRRTDTQYFGPGTRLTVL.

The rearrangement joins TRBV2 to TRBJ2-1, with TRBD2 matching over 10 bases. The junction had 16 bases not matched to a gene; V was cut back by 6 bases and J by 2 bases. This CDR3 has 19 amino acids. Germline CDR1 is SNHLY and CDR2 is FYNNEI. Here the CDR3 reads CASRSTSGRPPRTYNEQFF. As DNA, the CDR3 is TGTGCCAGCAGATCGACTAGCGGGCGGCCCCCCCGCACCTACAATGAGCAGTTCTTC.